A selection of T cell receptor beta chains follows, all from one sample in a study of T-cell reconstitution after alpha-beta-depleted transplantation in children. One entry per CDR3 protein results from TCRdb running MiXCR on the PCR reads. The sample contains under 450,000 distinct CDR3 sequences, 10% to 15% of which appear only once. The sequences come from PBMCs, collected from the stem cell graft. The origin of the receptors is a human donor who donated a stem cell graft to a child with Fanconi anemia. Each CDR3 is given without its conserved first and last residue. Fields, in order: J gene, V gene, CDR3 protein.

TRBJ2-1,TRBV7-8,ASSLGSQGLYNEQF
TRBJ2-5,TRBV25-1,ASNQGLRETQY
TRBJ2-3,TRBV9,ASSPSGGMDTQY
TRBJ2-1,TRBV10-3,AIRGTTGEGHYNEQF
TRBJ1-1,TRBV6-2/TRBV6-3,ASSTDRGRGTEAF
TRBJ1-1,TRBV5-1,ASSLVGRGAADTEAF
TRBJ2-7,TRBV7-2,ASSWSGTVYEQY
TRBJ2-3,TRBV4-3,ASSRIVGELADTQY
TRBJ1-1,TRBV7-9,ASTRSSDDTEAF
TRBJ2-5,TRBV7-8,ASSFKPETQY
TRBJ2-3,TRBV7-2,ASSLGGLAGAEDTQY
TRBJ2-1,TRBV7-9,ASSPVSSYNEQF
TRBJ1-2,TRBV20-1,SARPDRVGYT
TRBJ2-3,TRBV6-2/TRBV6-3,ASSHPSLDTQY
TRBJ1-2,TRBV12-3/TRBV12-4,ASSFKPDFLGYT
TRBJ1-4,TRBV7-2,ASRQGGRTNEKLF
TRBJ2-7,TRBV7-2,ASRRGLASYEQY
TRBJ2-3,TRBV20-1,SAADRDRVGTDTQY
TRBJ1-2,TRBV5-1,ASSVGNSNYGYT
TRBJ1-5,TRBV19,ASSILTGKWNQPQH
TRBJ2-7,TRBV12-3/TRBV12-4,ASSTGGYEQY
TRBJ1-4,TRBV6-5,ASSPNLQGILTKKLF
TRBJ2-7,TRBV27,ASSPGQLYEQY
TRBJ2-3,TRBV11-3,ASSTGSVTDTQY
TRBJ1-1,TRBV4-3,ASSQTSTGETEAF
TRBJ2-1,TRBV13,ASSGARSSYNEQF
TRBJ2-3,TRBV12-5,ASGLGTGEVADTQY
TRBJ1-1,TRBV7-9,ASSLEDTEAF
TRBJ1-5,TRBV15,ATSRGDSRANQPQH
TRBJ1-1,TRBV4-2,ASSQERGGFVASEAF
TRBJ1-5,TRBV4-2,ASSQGQGSIQPQH
TRBJ1-5,TRBV7-9,ASSGAEYQPQH
TRBJ1-1,TRBV6-1,ASNQRGSEAF
TRBJ2-5,TRBV12-3/TRBV12-4,ASSLLGGGTQY
TRBJ1-3,TRBV2,ASSEAMISSGNTIY
TRBJ2-4,TRBV28,ASSFRTGGVAKNIQY
TRBJ2-2,TRBV4-3,ASSQDVEGMDTGELF
TRBJ2-2,TRBV6-2/TRBV6-3,ASNNPPLMLTGELF
TRBJ1-1,TRBV18,ASSPRKDTEAF
TRBJ1-3,TRBV7-6,ASSLSGRDTFSGNTIY
TRBJ1-6,TRBV5-1,ASSLGQGAGVNSPLH
TRBJ2-2,TRBV6-1,ASSGVGVAGELF
TRBJ2-7,TRBV2,AGGTGPSYEQY
TRBJ2-3,TRBV2,ASSTGADTQY
TRBJ2-4,TRBV2,ASRDPGGDIQY